The rows below give T cell receptor beta chains drawn from one sample of a study of response to subunit inactivated influenza vaccine. From the RT-PCR reads, TCRdb called clonotypes with MiXCR, one entry per CDR3 protein. The repertoire holds about half a million distinct CDR3 sequences, with around 25% as singletons. Material: CD4+ T cells sorted from PBMCs, obtained about 5 days after vaccination. These receptors all stem from a man aged 50-59 years who received an inactivated influenza vaccine. Both conserved end residues are part of each CDR3. D genes are given only for firm matches. Not all rows give a size; the values are once, few, many and, for expanded clones, a class.

size	D	V	J	CDR3	DNA
few	TRBD2	TRBV20-1	TRBJ2-3	CSASSGASDTQYF	TGCAGTGCTAGTAGCGGGGCGAGCGATACGCAGTATTTT
few	.	TRBV7-8	TRBJ1-3	CASSEDRFTGNTIYF	TGTGCCAGCAGCGAAGACAGGTTTACTGGAAACACCATATATTTT
many	.	TRBV5-1	TRBJ1-1	CASSVGQMNTEAFF	TGCGCCAGCAGCGTAGGACAGATGAACACTGAAGCTTTCTTT
.	TRBD2	TRBV6-5	TRBJ2-6	CASSYIAGASSGANVLTF	TGTGCCAGCAGTTACATCGCGGGAGCTAGCTCTGGGGCCAACGTCCTGACTTTC
few	.	TRBV10-3	TRBJ1-1	CAISGQTNTEAFF	TGTGCCATCAGTGGGCAGACGAACACTGAAGCTTTCTTT
many	.	TRBV29-1	TRBJ2-2	CSVGLHTGELFF	TGCAGCGTTGGCCTGCACACCGGGGAGCTGTTTTTT
few	.	TRBV20-1	TRBJ2-5	CSARLTGPGETQYF	TGCAGTGCTAGATTAACGGGACCGGGAGAGACCCAGTACTTC
.	TRBD1	TRBV14	TRBJ1-3	CASSKDRAGNTIYF	TGTGCCAGCAGCAAGGACAGGGCTGGAAACACCATATATTTT
.	TRBD1	TRBV2	TRBJ2-7	CASSEGGTGSHEQYF	TGTGCCAGCAGTGAAGGCGGGACAGGGTCCCACGAGCAGTACTTC
.	TRBD2	TRBV10-3	TRBJ2-7	CAISTGLDGEQYF	TGTGCCATCAGTACGGGACTAGATGGCGAGCAGTACTTC
.	.	TRBV20-1	TRBJ2-3	CSAAGTSSTDTQYF	TGCAGTGCTGCTGGGACGTCTAGCACAGATACGCAGTATTTT
.	TRBD2	TRBV2	TRBJ2-1	CASRGTSGGTNEQFF	TGTGCCAGCAGGGGGACTAGCGGGGGCACAAATGAGCAGTTCTTC
many	TRBD2	TRBV28	TRBJ2-7	CASNYGGTSWGEQYF	TGTGCCAGCAATTACGGGGGGACTAGTTGGGGTGAGCAGTACTTC
few	.	TRBV29-1	TRBJ2-1	CSVEEGSSYNEQFF	TGCAGCGTAGAAGAGGGTAGCTCCTACAATGAGCAGTTCTTC
few	.	TRBV7-2	TRBJ1-1	CASSFLVTLNTEAFF	TGTGCCAGCAGCTTCTTGGTCACCTTGAACACTGAAGCTTTCTTT
.	.	TRBV12-3/TRBV12-4	TRBJ2-5	CASSIQGGTKETQYF	TGTGCCAGCAGTATTCAGGGGGGAACAAAAGAGACCCAGTACTTC
many	.	TRBV3-1	TRBJ2-5	CASSQDSGSQETQYF	TGTGCCAGCAGCCAAGATAGTGGTTCCCAAGAGACCCAGTACTTC
.	TRBD2	TRBV7-9	TRBJ2-3	CASSGGPHDTQYF	TGTGCCAGCTCGGGGGGACCGCATGATACGCAGTATTTT
.	.	TRBV28	TRBJ2-2	CASSSRILGTGELFF	TGTGCCAGCAGTTCGCGAATACTGGGCACCGGGGAGCTGTTTTTT
few	.	TRBV2	TRBJ1-2	CASSEEGRGYYGYTF	TGTGCCAGCAGTGAAGAGGGCAGGGGCTACTATGGCTACACCTTC
.	TRBD2	TRBV27	TRBJ2-5	CASSLAGGFSQETQYF	TGTGCCAGCAGTTTAGCGGGGGGCTTTTCACAAGAGACCCAGTACTTC
few	.	TRBV12-3/TRBV12-4	TRBJ1-5	CASSFSMGQPQHF	TGTGCCAGCAGTTTCTCGATGGGTCAGCCCCAGCATTTT
few	.	TRBV20-1	TRBJ2-2	CSARVGASTGELFF	TGCAGTGCTAGAGTCGGCGCCAGCACCGGGGAGCTGTTTTTT
few	.	TRBV4-1	TRBJ2-7	CASRQRATDVVAYEQYF	TGCGCCAGCAGGCAACGAGCAACCGATGTTGTAGCCTACGAGCAGTACTTC
few	.	TRBV20-1	TRBJ2-1	CSASHLSSYNEQFF	TGCAGTGCGAGCCACTTAAGCTCCTACAATGAGCAGTTCTTC
.	.	TRBV4-3	TRBJ1-6	CASSLAGKVVSPLHF	TGCGCCAGCAGCTTGGCCGGGAAAGTGGTTTCACCCCTCCACTTT
few	.	TRBV19	TRBJ1-1	CASSQGQYLNTEAFF	TGTGCCAGTAGTCAGGGCCAGTACTTGAACACTGAAGCTTTCTTT
few	.	TRBV5-6	TRBJ2-1	CASSLLGPYNEQFF	TGTGCCAGCAGCTTGCTAGGCCCCTACAATGAGCAGTTCTTC
.	TRBD1	TRBV6-2/TRBV6-3	TRBJ2-6	CASKGQGTGANVLTF	TGTGCCAGCAAGGGACAGGGGACTGGGGCCAACGTCCTGACTTTC
few	.	TRBV7-2	TRBJ1-5	CASSLFNQPQHF	TGTGCCAGCAGCTTATTCAATCAGCCCCAGCATTTT
.	.	TRBV9	TRBJ2-1	CASSVDAGSYNEQFF	TGTGCCAGCAGCGTAGACGCGGGGTCCTACAATGAGCAGTTCTTC
few	.	TRBV5-1	TRBJ2-1	CASSTDGYNEQFF	TGCGCCAGCAGCACAGACGGGTACAATGAGCAGTTCTTC
few	TRBD1	TRBV7-9	TRBJ2-1	CASSQGARNEQFF	TGTGCCAGCAGCCAGGGGGCGCGGAATGAGCAGTTCTTC
.	.	TRBV24-1	TRBJ2-5	CATSPRGAAETQYF	TGTGCCACCAGTCCCCGGGGCGCGGCGGAGACCCAGTACTTC
few	.	TRBV20-1	TRBJ1-5	CSARNPFSHNQPQHF	TGCAGTGCTAGGAACCCCTTTAGCCACAATCAGCCCCAGCATTTT
few	.	TRBV5-1	TRBJ2-3	CASKDPSSTDTQYF	TGCGCCAGCAAGGACCCCTCAAGCACAGATACGCAGTATTTT
many	TRBD2	TRBV7-2	TRBJ2-5	CASGISSGLGTQYF	TGTGCCAGCGGTATTTCTAGCGGGCTAGGGACCCAGTACTTC
.	TRBD2	TRBV5-5	TRBJ2-1	CASSPGLGVNEQFF	TGTGCCAGCAGCCCGGGACTAGGCGTCAATGAGCAGTTCTTC
few	TRBD2	TRBV20-1	TRBJ2-5	CSASGPPMGLAGRETQYF	TGCAGTGCTAGTGGGCCGCCAATGGGACTAGCGGGAAGAGAGACCCAGTACTTC
few	.	TRBV30	TRBJ2-6	CAWSGPSSGANVLTF	TGTGCCTGGAGTGGACCCAGCTCTGGGGCCAACGTCCTGACTTTC
.	.	TRBV5-1	TRBJ2-5	CASSLVEYQETQYF	TGCGCCAGCAGCTTGGTCGAGTACCAAGAGACCCAGTACTTC
.	TRBD1	TRBV20-1	TRBJ2-3	CSARSGTGGTDTQYF	TGCAGTGCTAGATCGGGGACAGGGGGCACAGATACGCAGTATTTT
.	TRBD1	TRBV10-3	TRBJ2-7	CAISELGQGASEQYF	TGTGCCATCAGTGAGTTGGGACAGGGGGCTTCCGAGCAGTACTTC
once	TRBD1	TRBV5-1	TRBJ2-3	CASSPHRWGQGFYTDTQYF	TGCGCCAGCAGCCCCCATCGATGGGGACAGGGATTTTATACAGATACGCAGTATTTT
.	.	TRBV7-9	TRBJ2-7	CASSLRGANEQYF	TGTGCCAGCAGCTTAAGGGGGGCGAACGAGCAGTACTTC
.	.	TRBV5-1	TRBJ2-7	CASSTLGIPHEQYF	TGCGCCAGCAGCACACTCGGGATCCCCCACGAGCAGTACTTC
.	TRBD2	TRBV19	TRBJ2-1	CASLPSGIQRYNEQFF	TGTGCCAGTTTGCCTAGCGGGATACAACGTTACAATGAGCAGTTCTTC
.	.	TRBV7-9	TRBJ2-1	CASSPAYYYHNEQFF	TGTGCCAGCAGCCCCGCCTACTACTACCACAATGAGCAGTTCTTC
.	TRBD1	TRBV20-1	TRBJ1-1	CSAPPPFGQGGSNTEAFF	TGCAGTGCACCACCACCCTTTGGACAGGGGGGGTCGAACACTGAAGCTTTCTTT
few	TRBD2	TRBV6-5	TRBJ2-3	CASSYSTGGDTQYF	TGTGCCAGCAGTTACTCCACGGGAGGGGATACGCAGTATTTT
.	TRBD1	TRBV6-1	TRBJ1-2	CASQQGIYGYTF	TGTGCCAGCCAACAGGGGATTTATGGCTACACCTTC